These 26 T cell receptor beta chains were all obtained from the same sample, sequenced in a study of cytomegalovirus exposure and HLA in healthy donors. Use of 60 Vbeta and 13 Jbeta primers characterized the PCR. Assay used: immunoSEQ multiplex PCR; TCRdb lists only in-frame clones, some missing. The sample consists of some 150,000 clones, less than 10% of them appearing once. The sample was PBMCs. These receptors came from a male donor in good health and CMV-seronegative.

The chain joins TRBV4-3 to TRBJ2-1, with no clear D. Germline-derived CDR1 and CDR2 are LGHNA and YSLEER. This CDR3 region has 16 residues. Trimming removed 0 bases at V and 0 bases at J, with 9 bases between. Here the CDR3 DNA reads TGCGCCAGCAGCCAAGATTGGTATAGCTCCTACAATGAGCAGTTCTTC. It is translated as CASSQDWYSSYNEQFF.

V is TRBV5-8 and J is TRBJ2-5, with 7 bases matching TRBD2. Germline CDR1 is SGHTS and CDR2 is YDEGEE. Unmatched junction bases numbered 17, after V lost 0 bases and J lost 3 bases. This CDR3 has 19 amino acids. DNA for the CDR3: TGTGCCAGCAGCTTGGGATGGGGAGCGGGGTCTCCCGACGAAGAGACCCAGTACTTC. Residues: CASSLGWGAGSPDEETQYF.

This clone has more than one count but fewer than ten. V is TRBV4-1 and J is TRBJ2-3; 8 bases are a match to TRBD2. Germline CDR1 is MGHRA and CDR2 is YSYEKL. V lost 4 bases and J lost 4; bases outside the gene matches: 10. The CDR3 sequence is 16 residues long. The CDR3 protein is CASSPLLASGPDTQYF. CDR3 in DNA: TGCGCCAGCAGCCCCCTCCTGGCTAGCGGGCCAGATACGCAGTATTTT.

This clone occurred a few times. J is TRBJ1-3 and V is TRBV11-2; 10 bases match TRBD1. The trim removed 5 bases at V and 3 bases at J, leaving 10 bases unmatched. The germline gives CDR1 SGHAT, CDR2 FQNNGV. The CDR3 has 17 amino acids. CDR3 amino acids: CASSRRGQGVRGNTIYF. DNA for the CDR3: TGTGCCAGCAGCAGGCGAGGACAGGGGGTACGTGGAAACACCATATATTTT.

V usage is TRBV4-1 and J usage is TRBJ1-6; 7 nucleotides agree with TRBD1. Germline V CDR1 and CDR2: MGHRA, YSYEKL. Trimming removed 1 base from V and 8 bases from J; junction bases left unmatched: 14. This CDR3 region has 18 residues. The CDR3 coding sequence is TGCGCCAGCAGCCAAGTTTTGGGTGGAGGGGGCTTTGATTCACCCCTCCACTTT. Protein product: CASSQVLGGGGFDSPLHF.

This chain joins TRBV4-1 and TRBJ2-3; D perhaps matches TRBD2 (7 bases). CDR1 is MGHRA, CDR2 YSYEKL, per germline. The V end lost 4 bases, the J end lost 4 bases, and 21 bases lay between the germline ends. The CDR3 totals 17 residues. CDR3 protein: CASSPPTGGGEADTQYF. The CDR3 DNA follows: TGCGCCAGCAGCCCCCCCACTGGGGGGGGCGAGGCAGATACGCAGTATTTT.

The chain has TRBV6-4 and TRBJ1-1; 9 nucleotides align to TRBD1. The germline V gene encodes CDR1 MRHNA and CDR2 SNTAGT. The CDR3 extends over 14 amino acids. After removal of 7 bases from V and 6 bases from J, the junction contained 9 bases not matched to a gene. For the CDR3, the DNA is TGTGCCAGCAAATCGGACAGGGGATATCCTGAAGCTTTCTTT. It encodes CASKSDRGYPEAFF.

This clone has a handful of counts. The chain links TRBV28 to TRBJ2-3, with 10 bases fitting TRBD2. CDR3 length equals 14 residues. V dropped 6 bases and J dropped 4; count of bases not matched to a gene: 4. Germline V CDR1 and CDR2: MDHEN, SYDVKM. CDR3 loop: CASSRLAGSDTQYF. The DNA for the CDR3 is TGTGCCAGCAGCCGACTAGCGGGTTCAGATACGCAGTATTTT.

This clone came up a few times. The rearrangement joins TRBV7-9 to TRBJ2-7; 8 bases fit TRBD1. V trimming: 2 bases; J trimming: 13 bases; junction bases outside the gene matches: 7. The CDR3 runs to 12 residues. The V gene's germline CDR1 is SEHNR and CDR2 FQNEAQ (reference sequence). CDR3 DNA sequence: TGTGCCAGCAGCTTACTCCAGGGGGCTCTATACTTC. Encoded protein: CASSLLQGALYF.

The chain employs TRBV9 and TRBJ2-5; weak D call: TRBD1 (5 bases). V lost 3 bases to trimming and J lost 5 bases, with 14 bases between them. The CDR3 totals 14 residues. CDR1 is SGDLS and CDR2 is YYNGEE in the germline V gene. The CDR3 protein is CASSARPAGETQYF. The CDR3 bases are TGTGCCAGCAGCGCCCGCCCGGCAGGGGAGACCCAGTACTTC.

The rearrangement links TRBV5-6 to TRBJ1-1, with D tentatively TRBD1 (5 bases). The CDR3 is 14 residues long. V lost 4 bases and J lost 3, with 13 bases in between. CDR1 is SGHDT and CDR2 is YYEEEE in the germline V gene. CDR3 DNA: TGTGCCAGCAGCCGATTGGAGGGGTACACTGAAGCTTTCTTT. Translated, it gives CASSRLEGYTEAFF.

This clone appeared a few times. V usage is TRBV6-1 and J usage is TRBJ1-1; no firm D call. The CDR3 length is 14 residues. V was pared by 1 base and J by 0 bases, with 6 bases between. Per the germline V gene, CDR1 is MNHNS and CDR2 is SASEGT. CDR3 residues: CASSEVQMNTEAFF. The CDR3 bases are TGTGCCAGCAGTGAAGTCCAGATGAACACTGAAGCTTTCTTT.

This clone turned up a few times. CDR3 protein: CASSTDRVNQPQHF. CDR3 sequence (DNA): TGTGCCAGTAGTACGGACAGGGTCAATCAGCCCCAGCATTTT. The V gene is TRBV19, the J gene TRBJ1-5; 8 bases are a match to TRBD1. The germline V gene encodes CDR1 LNHDA and CDR2 SQIVND (reference sequence). The V and J ends lost 4 bases and 3 bases, in that order; junction bases with no gene match: 2. CDR3 size: 14 residues.

The CDR3 nucleotides read TGTGCCAGCAGCTTGGTGGCCGGGACAGGCTACGAGCAGTACTTC. The encoded protein is CASSLVAGTGYEQYF. This rearrangement joins TRBV5-6 to TRBJ2-7; TRBD1 aligns across 8 bases. The trim removed 0 bases at V and 3 bases at J, leaving 5 bases unmatched. Germline V CDR1 and CDR2: SGHDT, YYEEEE. The CDR3 contains 15 residues.

This clone was counted a few times. Here the CDR3 reads CASSSGNSPLHF. The CDR3, as DNA: TGTGCCAGCAGCTCCGGTAATTCACCCCTCCACTTT. The rearrangement joins TRBV11-1 to TRBJ1-6; D is undetermined. CDR3 size: 12 residues. Between the trimmed V and J ends, which lost 4 bases and 6 bases, there was a span of 4 bases. The germline V gene encodes CDR1 SGHAT and CDR2 FQDESV (reference sequence).

The chain couples TRBV9 to TRBJ1-2; no clear D. Germline CDR1 and CDR2: SGDLS and YYNGEE. The V end was cut by 0 bases, the J end by 1 base, with 19 bases between. This CDR3 is built from 18 residues. CDR3 in amino acids: CASSVDPGSVSFNYGYTF. CDR3 DNA: TGTGCCAGCAGCGTAGATCCCGGGAGCGTTAGTTTTAACTATGGCTACACCTTC. The variable domain in full, with the rest retrieved from reference TRBV9 and TRBJ1-2, is DSGVTQTPKHLITATGQRVTLRCSPRSGDLSVYWYQQSLDQGLQFLIQYYNGEERAKGNILERFSAQQFPDLHSELNLSSLELGDSALYFCASSVDPGSVSFNYGYTFGSGTRLTVV.

The chain employs TRBV7-2 and TRBJ2-2, with D possibly matching TRBD2 (5 bases). From germline, CDR1 is SGHTA and CDR2 FQGNSA. The V end lost 1 base, the J end lost 8 bases, and 20 bases lay between the germline ends. The CDR3 spans 17 residues. CDR3 amino acids: CASSLEDHLAGPGELFF. CDR3 in DNA: TGTGCCAGCAGCTTAGAGGACCATTTGGCGGGTCCTGGGGAGCTGTTTTTT. Based on the CDR3 plus reference TRBV7-2 and TRBJ2-2, the full variable domain is GAGVSQSPSNKVTEKGKDVELRCDPISGHTALYWYRQSLGQGLEFLIYFQGNSAPDKSGLPSDRFSAERTGGSVSTLTIQRTQQEDSAVYLCASSLEDHLAGPGELFFGEGSRLTVL.

The rearrangement links TRBV2 to TRBJ2-3; 11 nucleotides agree with TRBD2. Losses at the gene ends were 5 bases for V and 0 bases for J; bases not matched to a gene: 10. The germline V gene has CDR1 SNHLY and CDR2 FYNNEI. This CDR3 has 18 residues. Written as DNA, the CDR3 is TGTGCCAGCAGTTTGCAATCCGGGACTAGCGGCAGCACAGATACGCAGTATTTT. This encodes CASSLQSGTSGSTDTQYF.

This clone was seen a handful of times. The chain has TRBV4-3 and TRBJ2-1, with D hard to call. CDR3 length: 15 amino acids. Trimming shortened V by 1 base and J by 0 bases, and 7 bases separated the two germline ends. Germline CDR1 LGHNA, CDR2 YSLEER. CDR3 loop: CASSQVPSSYNEQFF. CDR3 coding DNA: TGCGCCAGCAGCCAAGTCCCGAGCTCCTACAATGAGCAGTTCTTC.

The V and J genes are TRBV10-3 and TRBJ2-3; D is uncertain. V was cut by 2 bases and J by 4 bases, with 13 bases left in between. Per germline, CDR1 ENHRY and CDR2 SYGVKD. This CDR3 has 15 residues. CDR3 nucleotides: TGTGCCATCAGTGAGGGCTTCCTGGGCCCAGATACGCAGTATTTT. As protein: CAISEGFLGPDTQYF.

This clone was counted between two and nine times. The V gene is TRBV2, the J gene TRBJ2-1; D gene ambiguous. The CDR3 covers 11 residues. V was trimmed by 5 bases and J by 8 bases, leaving 7 bases between them. Germline V CDR1 and CDR2: SNHLY, FYNNEI. For the CDR3, the DNA is TGTGCCAGCAGTACAGCTTATGAGCAGTTCTTC. It specifies CASSTAYEQFF.

In its sample, this clone was seen a few times. The J gene is TRBJ2-1, the V gene TRBV6-5; possible D gene TRBD2, 6 bases. This CDR3 spans 12 amino acids. The V and J ends lost 5 bases and 9 bases respectively, with 11 bases between them. Germline CDR1 reads MNHEY; CDR2 reads SVGAGI. The CDR3, as DNA: TGTGCCAGCAGTCTAATCGGGGGTGAGCAGTTCTTC. Amino acids: CASSLIGGEQFF.

The genes are TRBV2 and TRBJ2-5, with 10 bases aligning to TRBD2. The V gene's germline CDR1 is SNHLY and CDR2 FYNNEI. The CDR3 consists of 15 residues. J was trimmed by 4 bases and V by 6 bases; bases with no gene match: 8. CDR3 in DNA: TGTGCCAGCAGAGCATCTAGCGGGGGTGGAGAGACCCAGTACTTC. This translates into CASRASSGGGETQYF.

This clone came up a few times. The gene calls are TRBV5-4 and TRBJ1-2; possibly TRBD1 for D (5 bases). The CDR3 runs 15 residues. The V end was cut by 0 bases, the J end by 4 bases, with 13 bases between. The germline V gene has CDR1 SGHNT and CDR2 YYREEE (reference sequence). The CDR3 sequence: CASSLGGERSYGYTF. The CDR3 DNA follows: TGTGCCAGCAGCTTGGGGGGGGAACGGAGCTATGGCTACACCTTC.

In its sample, this clone was seen a few times. The V call is TRBV6-1, the J call TRBJ1-5; D perhaps matches TRBD1 (5 bases). The CDR3 totals 16 residues. V was pared by 1 base and J by 3 bases, with 13 bases between. Germline V gives CDR1 MNHNS, CDR2 SASEGT. The CDR3 bases are TGTGCCAGCAGTGAAGGAAGGACAACGGACAATCAGCCCCAGCATTTT. This sequence encodes CASSEGRTTDNQPQHF.

V usage is TRBV5-5 and J usage is TRBJ1-5; D not certain. The length of the CDR3 is 15 residues. Germline V lookup: CDR1 SGHKS, CDR2 YYEKEE (reference sequence). With 4 bases removed from V and 1 base from J, the gap between germline ends came to 12 bases. CDR3 coding DNA: TGTGCCAGCAGCCCAGGCTGGCCGAGCAATCAGCCCCAGCATTTT. The encoded protein is CASSPGWPSNQPQHF. Full variable domain (outside the CDR3, taken from reference TRBV5-5 and TRBJ1-5): DAGVTQSPTHLIKTRGQQVTLRCSPISGHKSVSWYQQVLGQGPQFIFQYYEKEERGRGNFPDRFSARQFPNYSSELNVNALLLGDSALYLCASSPGWPSNQPQHFGDGTRLSIL.